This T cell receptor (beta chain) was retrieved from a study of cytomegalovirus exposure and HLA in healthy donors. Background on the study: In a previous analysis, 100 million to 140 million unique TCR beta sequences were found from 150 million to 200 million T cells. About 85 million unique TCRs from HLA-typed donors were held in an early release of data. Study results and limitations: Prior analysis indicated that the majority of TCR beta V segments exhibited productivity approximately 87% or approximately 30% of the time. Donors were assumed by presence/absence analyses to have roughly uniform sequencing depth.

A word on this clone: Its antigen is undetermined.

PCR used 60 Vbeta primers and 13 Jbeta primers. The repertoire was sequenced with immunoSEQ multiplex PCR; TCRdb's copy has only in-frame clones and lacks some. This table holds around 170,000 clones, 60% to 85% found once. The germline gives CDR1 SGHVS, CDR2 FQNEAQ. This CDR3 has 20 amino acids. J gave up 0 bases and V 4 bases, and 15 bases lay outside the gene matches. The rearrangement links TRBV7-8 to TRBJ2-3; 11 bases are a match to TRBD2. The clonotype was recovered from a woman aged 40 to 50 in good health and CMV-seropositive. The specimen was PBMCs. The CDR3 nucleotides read TGTGCCAGCAGCTGGACCCCCTATAGCGGGGGGGGTACTAGCACAGATACGCAGTATTTT. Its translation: CASSWTPYSGGGTSTDTQYF.